This T cell receptor beta chain comes out of a study of shared clonotypes between healthy human individuals. Methods used by the authors: With immunoSEQ giving junction-only sequences and no quality scores, filtering differed. This table comes from immunoSEQ multiplex PCR, and its TCRdb copy is limited to in-frame clones, with some not included. V, J and clone size derive from that table, while D and trimming were established from the DNA sequence. The sample consists of around 1.4 million clones, approximately 98.5% of them appearing once. The study, taken as a whole, reports: Expectations were that clonotype sharing among donors would be affected by sequencing depth.

In the case of this clone: Its specificity is unknown. The junction does not match germline at one end; this may be a read error.

The CDR3 is 12 amino acids. Germline V gene sequence: CDR1 MNHNY, CDR2 SVGAGI (reference sequence). The rearrangement links TRBV6-6 to TRBJ2-5; tentatively, D is TRBD1 or TRBD2 (5 bases each). Material: naive CD4+ T cells sorted from blood. Subset denoted: CD45RA+ positively selected. This clonotype was obtained from a man aged 25 to 40 in good health. CDR3 residues: CATSWGQETQYF. The CDR3 coding sequence is TGTGCCACCAGTTGGGGGCAAGAGACCCAGTACTTC.